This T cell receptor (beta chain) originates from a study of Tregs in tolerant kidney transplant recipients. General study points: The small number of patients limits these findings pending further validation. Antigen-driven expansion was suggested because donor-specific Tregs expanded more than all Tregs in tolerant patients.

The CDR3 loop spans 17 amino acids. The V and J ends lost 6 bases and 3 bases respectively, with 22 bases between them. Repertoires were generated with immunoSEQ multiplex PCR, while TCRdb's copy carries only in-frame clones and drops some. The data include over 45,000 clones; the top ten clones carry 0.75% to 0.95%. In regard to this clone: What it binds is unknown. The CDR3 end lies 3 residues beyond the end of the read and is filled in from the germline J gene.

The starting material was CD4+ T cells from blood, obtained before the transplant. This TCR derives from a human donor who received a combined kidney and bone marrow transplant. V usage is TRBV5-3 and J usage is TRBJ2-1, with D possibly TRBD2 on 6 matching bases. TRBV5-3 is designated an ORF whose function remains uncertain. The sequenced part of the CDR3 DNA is TGTGCCAGAAATTCATCCCTGGAGGAGGGCCACTACAATGAG. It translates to CARNSSLEEGHYNE. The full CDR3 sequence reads CARNSSLEEGHYNEQFF.